This T cell receptor (beta chain) was sequenced for a study of shared clonotypes between healthy human individuals. Study observations and caveats: Approximately 5% was the fraction of naive CD4 clonotypes found shared across a handful of donors.

Concerning this clone: Its antigen is unidentified. The sample contains more than one DNA sequence encoding this CDR3.

CDR3 length: 12 amino acids. The germline CDR1 and CDR2 sequences are MDHEN and SYDVKM. Between the trimmed V and J ends, which lost 6 bases and 4 bases, there was a span of 9 bases. Here immunoSEQ multiplex PCR was the method, and the copy in TCRdb shows in-frame clones only, minus some. This table has roughly 2.2 million clones, less than 95% appearing once. This chain links TRBV28 with TRBJ1-1, with unresolved D. Sequencing was carried out using naive CD4+ T cells from PBMCs. Subset specified: CD45RA+ positively selected. The clonotype comes from a young man in good health. Some clones in this sample may be carry-over from other donors' samples. The CDR3 sequence: CASSPVGTEAFF. The CDR3 bases are TGTGCCAGCAGCCCGGTAGGCACTGAAGCTTTCTTT.